This T cell receptor beta chain originates from a study of beta chain features in type 1 diabetes. As every portion of the isolated RNA was reverse transcribed, the sequencing read expressed TCRB transcripts. Generated by immunoSEQ multiplex PCR, the TCRdb table keeps only in-frame clones and is missing some. The repertoire holds approximately 300,000 clones, with approximately 9.9% as singletons. The sequenced sample consisted of naive CD4+ T cells from blood. The sequence was obtained from a woman in her thirties in good health.

The CDR3 spells CASSVGIGGTDTQYF. As DNA, the CDR3 is TGTGCCAGCAGCGTAGGAATAGGGGGCACAGATACGCAGTATTTT. The chain is built from TRBV9 and TRBJ2-3, with a tentative D call TRBD1 (5 bases). Germline V gives CDR1 SGDLS, CDR2 YYNGEE. The CDR3 runs to 15 residues. Trimming cost V 0 bases and J 1 base, with 9 bases left between them.